The clone carrying this T cell receptor beta chain occurred many times. No antigen is known for it. The data originate from a study of human T cells and chemical hapten exposure. Overall study: Sensitization involved placing 2% DPC onto a 2 cm by 2 cm region of upper inner arm skin. Patches that contained 0.01% DPC were applied to the upper back and read at 6 days. Across samples, TCR yields varied, mostly owing to small differences in pooled library volumes. Study-wide results and caveats: A positive correlation with patch test score was found for PT1 expanded TCR counts.

As for time point: patch test 1, 2 weeks after DPC sensitization. This sample's treatment: therapeutic diphenylcyclopropenone sensitization with weekly scalp DPC. Each CDR3 protein is one row after TCRdb ran MiXCR on the RACE reads. The data show around 380,000 distinct CDR3 sequences, with nearly 5% seen just once and around 2.3% held by the top ten. CDR1 is MNHNS and CDR2 is SASEGT in the germline V gene. J lost 4 bases, V lost 7 bases, and 10 bases had no gene match. The CDR3 loop spans 15 amino acids. Sequencing used whole blood, obtained in connection with sensitization to the hapten diphenylcyclopropenone (DPC). This receptor was obtained from a woman aged 50 to 65 with alopecia areata. Some clones in this sample may be carry-over from other donors' samples. V gene TRBV6-1 combines with J gene TRBJ1-1; 9 bases are a match to TRBD1. CDR3 in amino acids: CASIRQQGASTEAFF. For the CDR3, the DNA is TGTGCCAGCATTCGACAACAGGGGGCGAGCACTGAAGCTTTCTTT.